This T cell receptor beta chain stems from a study of blood T cell repertoires in COVID-19. On the study more broadly: Specimens from acute and convalescent COVID-19 originated in the United States, Italy and Spain.

Which cohort a participant joined came from the clinical history participants gave. Donors in Cohort 3 counted as recovered after two negative PCRs, clearance, or symptom resolution. Original analysis: Quantification of nucleated cells was approximated via reference gene primer amplification. Clones were sequenced by immunoSEQ multiplex PCR, and TCRdb holds only the in-frame ones, with some missing. The V and J calls and the clone size are those of that table, but D and trimming were determined from the DNA. The top ten hold roughly 2.7% of the sample, which has 230,000 or so clones, about 87% seen once. Germline CDR1 SGHTA, CDR2 FQGNSA. The V gene lost 1 base and the J gene lost 2 bases, with 5 bases spanning the gap. This CDR3 has 13 amino acids.

This rearrangement joins TRBV7-2 to TRBJ2-5; no definite D call. Sequencing used PBMCs or T cells enriched from blood (not recorded which). The receptor comes from a woman in her twenties or thirties who had recovered from COVID-19. The CDR3 DNA follows: TGTGCCAGCAGCTTAGTGACACAAGAGACCCAGTACTTC. It yields the protein CASSLVTQETQYF.